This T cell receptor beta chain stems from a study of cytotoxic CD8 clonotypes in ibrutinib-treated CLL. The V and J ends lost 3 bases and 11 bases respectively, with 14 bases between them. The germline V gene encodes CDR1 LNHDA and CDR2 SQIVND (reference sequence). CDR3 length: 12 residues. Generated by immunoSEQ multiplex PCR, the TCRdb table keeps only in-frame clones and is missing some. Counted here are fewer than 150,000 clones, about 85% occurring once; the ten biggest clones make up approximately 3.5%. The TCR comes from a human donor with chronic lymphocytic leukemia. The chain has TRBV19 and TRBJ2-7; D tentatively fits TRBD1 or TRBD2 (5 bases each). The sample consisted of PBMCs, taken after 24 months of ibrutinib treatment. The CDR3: CASSMRSGAEYF. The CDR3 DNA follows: TGTGCCAGTAGTATGAGGTCCGGGGCGGAGTACTTC.